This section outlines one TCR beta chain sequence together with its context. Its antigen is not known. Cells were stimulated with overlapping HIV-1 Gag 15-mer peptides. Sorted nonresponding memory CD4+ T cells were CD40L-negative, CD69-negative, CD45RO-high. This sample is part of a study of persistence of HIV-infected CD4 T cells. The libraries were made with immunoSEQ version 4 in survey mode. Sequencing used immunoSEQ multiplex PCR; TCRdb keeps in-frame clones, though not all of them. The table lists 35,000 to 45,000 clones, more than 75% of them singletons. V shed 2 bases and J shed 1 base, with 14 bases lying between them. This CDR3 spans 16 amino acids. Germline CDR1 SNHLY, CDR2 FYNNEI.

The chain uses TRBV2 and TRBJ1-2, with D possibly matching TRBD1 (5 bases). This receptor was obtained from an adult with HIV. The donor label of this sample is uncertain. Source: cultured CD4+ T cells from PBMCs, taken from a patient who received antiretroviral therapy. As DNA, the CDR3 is TGTGCCAGCAGTGAAACCGGCCATGGGGGTAACTATGGCTACACCTTC. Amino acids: CASSETGHGGNYGYTF.